Here is one T cell receptor beta chain with its context. As yet, its antigen is unknown. This record belongs to a study of blood T cells in healthy people across ages. CDR3 length: 16 residues. Trimming took 6 bases from V and 4 from J, leaving 20 bases between them. Germline CDR1 reads LGHDT; CDR2 reads YNNKEL (reference sequence). Study results and limitations: Expanded clonotype shifts may have been confounded, as the donors had an unknown CMV status.

A second PCR of roughly 7 to 11 cycles used a sample-barcoded 5' primer and a J-beta primer mix. MiXCR, applied by TCRdb to the 5' RACE reads, yields one record per CDR3 protein. Here the sample spans roughly 1.6 million distinct CDR3 sequences, roughly 32% being singletons. This sequence was found in a woman aged 25-40 years in good health. The genes are TRBV3-1 and TRBJ2-3, with TRBD2 as a possible D gene (5 bases). Specimen: blood. CDR3 amino acids: CASRNVRDNTPDTQYF. The CDR3 DNA reads as TGTGCCAGCAGGAATGTGAGGGATAACACCCCAGATACGCAGTATTTT.